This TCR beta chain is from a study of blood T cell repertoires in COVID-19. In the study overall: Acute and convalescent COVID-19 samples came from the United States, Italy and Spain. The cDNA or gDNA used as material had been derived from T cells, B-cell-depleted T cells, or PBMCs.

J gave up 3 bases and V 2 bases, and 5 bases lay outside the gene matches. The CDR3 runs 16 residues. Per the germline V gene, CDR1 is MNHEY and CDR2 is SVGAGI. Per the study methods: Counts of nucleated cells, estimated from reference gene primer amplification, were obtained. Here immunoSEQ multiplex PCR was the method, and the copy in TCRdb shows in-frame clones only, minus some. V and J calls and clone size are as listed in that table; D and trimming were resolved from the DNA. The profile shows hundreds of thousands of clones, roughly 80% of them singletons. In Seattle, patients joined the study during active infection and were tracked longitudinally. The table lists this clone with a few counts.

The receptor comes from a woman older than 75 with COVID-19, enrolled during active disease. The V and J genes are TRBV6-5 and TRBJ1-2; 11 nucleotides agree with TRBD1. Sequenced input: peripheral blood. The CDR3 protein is CASSYGQGAFYYGYTF. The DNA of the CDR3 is TGTGCCAGCAGTTACGGACAGGGGGCATTTTACTATGGCTACACCTTC.